This is a list of T cell receptor beta chains from one sample in a study of PD-1 blockade in classical Hodgkin lymphoma. Method: immunoSEQ multiplex PCR; TCRdb's copy keeps in-frame clones and lacks some. The data contain about 19,000 clones, around 89% of them singletons. The source was CD8+ T cells from blood, collected before the fourth cycle of nivolumab. The receptor source for this set is a human donor with classical Hodgkin lymphoma. CDR3s include the opening cysteine and the closing phenylalanine or tryptophan. The order of the fields is D gene, V gene, J gene, clone size, CDR3 DNA, CDR3 protein. The D gene is left open where the match is weak. Not all rows give a size; the values are once, few, many and, for expanded clones, a class.

d_gene: -; v_gene: TRBV2; j_gene: TRBJ2-7; abundance: few; CDR3nt: TGTGCCAGCAGTGATCCAGGGAGGAACTACGAGCAGTACTTC; CDR3aa: CASSDPGRNYEQYF
d_gene: -; v_gene: TRBV4-1; j_gene: TRBJ1-1; abundance: -; CDR3nt: TGCGCCAGCAGCCAAGGAGGGCCGAACACTGAAGCTTTCTTT; CDR3aa: CASSQGGPNTEAFF
d_gene: -; v_gene: TRBV27; j_gene: TRBJ2-3; abundance: -; CDR3nt: TGTGCCAGCAGCCCTGGGCTCGAGAGGCTTACAGATACGCAGTATTTT; CDR3aa: CASSPGLERLTDTQYF
d_gene: -; v_gene: TRBV27; j_gene: TRBJ1-2; abundance: -; CDR3nt: TGTGCCAGCAGTCCCGGTGGGGGGCATGGCTACACCTTC; CDR3aa: CASSPGGGHGYTF
d_gene: TRBD1; v_gene: TRBV14; j_gene: TRBJ1-4; abundance: -; CDR3nt: TGTGCCAGCAGCCAGCGACAGGGACTGTTTTTT; CDR3aa: CASSQRQGLFF
d_gene: -; v_gene: TRBV6-5; j_gene: TRBJ1-2; abundance: -; CDR3nt: TGTGCCAGCACCGAGGACAGATCCTACTATGGCTACACCTTC; CDR3aa: CASTEDRSYYGYTF
d_gene: -; v_gene: TRBV27; j_gene: TRBJ2-7; abundance: -; CDR3nt: TGTGCCTCCTCTGAGGCGGGCGAGCAGTACTTC; CDR3aa: CASSEAGEQYF
d_gene: -; v_gene: TRBV25-1; j_gene: TRBJ1-2; abundance: -; CDR3nt: TGTGCCAGCAGTGTAAAGGGTAACTATGGCTACACCTTC; CDR3aa: CASSVKGNYGYTF
d_gene: -; v_gene: TRBV7-3; j_gene: TRBJ2-1; abundance: -; CDR3nt: TGTGCCAGCAGCTCCTATGCGGGTTCCTACAATGAGCAGTTCTTC; CDR3aa: CASSSYAGSYNEQFF
d_gene: -; v_gene: TRBV2; j_gene: TRBJ1-1; abundance: -; CDR3nt: TGTGCCAGCAGCGACTTCTACGAGAACACTGAAGCTTTCTTT; CDR3aa: CASSDFYENTEAFF
d_gene: -; v_gene: TRBV6-5; j_gene: TRBJ2-5; abundance: -; CDR3nt: TGTGCCAGCAGTTACTTTCCGGGGACAACGCAATTTACCCAGTACTTC; CDR3aa: CASSYFPGTTQFTQYF
d_gene: TRBD1; v_gene: TRBV4-2; j_gene: TRBJ1-2; abundance: -; CDR3nt: TGTGCCAGCAGCCAGGGACCGACAGGGTTAGATGGCTACACCTTC; CDR3aa: CASSQGPTGLDGYTF
d_gene: TRBD2; v_gene: TRBV4-1; j_gene: TRBJ2-5; abundance: -; CDR3nt: TGCGCCAGCAGCTTTCGGACGGGGAGGGCAGAGACCCAGTACTTC; CDR3aa: CASSFRTGRAETQYF
d_gene: -; v_gene: TRBV14; j_gene: TRBJ2-5; abundance: once; CDR3nt: TGTGCCAGCAGCCAAGGCCACGGGGTGGGAGAGACCCAGTACTTC; CDR3aa: CASSQGHGVGETQYF
d_gene: TRBD1; v_gene: TRBV10-1; j_gene: TRBJ2-2; abundance: -; CDR3nt: TGCGCCAGCAGTGAATTGGGACAGGGATTCACCGGGGAGCTGTTTTTT; CDR3aa: CASSELGQGFTGELFF
d_gene: -; v_gene: TRBV21-1; j_gene: TRBJ1-5; abundance: -; CDR3nt: TGTGCCAGCTCACTAGGGACTCAGGACACCGAAGTATTCAATCAGCCCCAGCATTTT; CDR3aa: CASSLGTQDTEVFNQPQHF
d_gene: -; v_gene: TRBV9; j_gene: TRBJ1-1; abundance: -; CDR3nt: TGTGCCAGCAGCGTTAGCTCCGACGGACAGAACACTGAAGCTTTCTTT; CDR3aa: CASSVSSDGQNTEAFF
d_gene: -; v_gene: TRBV7-9; j_gene: TRBJ1-1; abundance: once; CDR3nt: TGTGCCAGCAGCTCGCCGGGGATGGACACTGAAGCTTTCTTT; CDR3aa: CASSSPGMDTEAFF
d_gene: TRBD2; v_gene: TRBV10-1; j_gene: TRBJ2-1; abundance: -; CDR3nt: TGCGCCAGTCTAAGGCCGGGACTAGCGGGCGAGGGCCCCTACAATGAGCAGTTCTTC; CDR3aa: CASLRPGLAGEGPYNEQFF
d_gene: TRBD1; v_gene: TRBV9; j_gene: TRBJ1-4; abundance: -; CDR3nt: TGTGCCAGCGACAGGGGGTCGGGAACTAATGAAAAACTGTTTTTT; CDR3aa: CASDRGSGTNEKLFF
d_gene: -; v_gene: TRBV28; j_gene: TRBJ2-3; abundance: -; CDR3nt: TGTGCCAGCACCCGGGAGGATACGCAGTATTTT; CDR3aa: CASTREDTQYF
d_gene: -; v_gene: TRBV6-5; j_gene: TRBJ2-4; abundance: -; CDR3nt: TGTGCCAGCAGTTCACAGCTAGCCAAAAACATTCAGTACTTC; CDR3aa: CASSSQLAKNIQYF
d_gene: -; v_gene: TRBV4-1; j_gene: TRBJ1-5; abundance: -; CDR3nt: TGCGCCAGCAGCCCCGCTTTGGGGAGCAATCAGCCCCAGCATTTT; CDR3aa: CASSPALGSNQPQHF
d_gene: -; v_gene: TRBV30; j_gene: TRBJ2-7; abundance: -; CDR3nt: TGTGCCTGGTCTTCAGGAACCTACGAGCAGTACTTC; CDR3aa: CAWSSGTYEQYF
d_gene: -; v_gene: TRBV27; j_gene: TRBJ1-5; abundance: -; CDR3nt: TGTGCCAGCGGATCAGGCCCGAGGCAGCCCCAGCATTTT; CDR3aa: CASGSGPRQPQHF
d_gene: TRBD2; v_gene: TRBV9; j_gene: TRBJ2-3; abundance: -; CDR3nt: TGTGCCAGCAGTACTAGCGGGAGGGGGGCAGATACGCAGTATTTT; CDR3aa: CASSTSGRGADTQYF
d_gene: -; v_gene: TRBV27; j_gene: TRBJ2-3; abundance: -; CDR3nt: TGTGCCAGCAGTGTGACCGGACAGACCAGAGCAGATACGCAGTATTTT; CDR3aa: CASSVTGQTRADTQYF
d_gene: TRBD2; v_gene: TRBV4-2; j_gene: TRBJ2-4; abundance: -; CDR3nt: TGTGCCAGCAGCACAGGGTCGACTAGCGGCATTCAGTACTTC; CDR3aa: CASSTGSTSGIQYF
d_gene: -; v_gene: TRBV4-1; j_gene: TRBJ2-7; abundance: -; CDR3nt: TGCGCCAGCAGCCAAGAGGCTGGGCCCGGGAGTGTACCCTACGAGCAGTACTTC; CDR3aa: CASSQEAGPGSVPYEQYF
d_gene: TRBD1; v_gene: TRBV27; j_gene: TRBJ1-2; abundance: -; CDR3nt: TGTGCCAGCAGTTTATTAAGCGGGCAGGGGGTTCATGGCTACACCTTC; CDR3aa: CASSLLSGQGVHGYTF
d_gene: TRBD1; v_gene: TRBV7-9; j_gene: TRBJ2-1; abundance: -; CDR3nt: TGTGCCAGCAGCTCTGAAACCGGGACAGGCAGCTCCTACAATGAGCAGTTCTTC; CDR3aa: CASSSETGTGSSYNEQFF
d_gene: TRBD2; v_gene: TRBV6-4; j_gene: TRBJ2-1; abundance: few; CDR3nt: TGTGCCCGCCCGGGACTAGCGGGGATTAGCTCCTACAATGAGCAGTTCTTC; CDR3aa: CARPGLAGISSYNEQFF
d_gene: -; v_gene: TRBV6-6; j_gene: TRBJ2-7; abundance: once; CDR3nt: TGTGCCAGCAGCGTCGACAGAGGGACCTCCTACGAGCAGTACTTC; CDR3aa: CASSVDRGTSYEQYF
d_gene: TRBD1; v_gene: TRBV4-1; j_gene: TRBJ2-5; abundance: -; CDR3nt: TGCGCCAGCAGCCTTGGGACAGGCTACCAAGAGACCCAGTACTTC; CDR3aa: CASSLGTGYQETQYF
d_gene: -; v_gene: TRBV27; j_gene: TRBJ2-2; abundance: once; CDR3nt: TGTGCCAGCAGCCCGGGACTCGGCACCGGGGAGCTGTTTTTT; CDR3aa: CASSPGLGTGELFF
d_gene: -; v_gene: TRBV5-1; j_gene: TRBJ2-7; abundance: once; CDR3nt: TGCGCCAGCAGTACAGGCCCCATCTACGAGCAGTACTTC; CDR3aa: CASSTGPIYEQYF
d_gene: -; v_gene: TRBV5-6; j_gene: TRBJ2-3; abundance: once; CDR3nt: TGTGCCAGCAGCTCCACCCTTCCATATGACAGGCACACAGATACGCAGTATTTT; CDR3aa: CASSSTLPYDRHTDTQYF
d_gene: -; v_gene: TRBV7-2; j_gene: TRBJ2-7; abundance: -; CDR3nt: TGTGCCAGCAGCTTCGGGGGCACAGCTACCTACGAGCAGTACTTC; CDR3aa: CASSFGGTATYEQYF
d_gene: TRBD1; v_gene: TRBV28; j_gene: TRBJ1-1; abundance: -; CDR3nt: TGTGCCAGCAGATTGGGACAGTCGATTGTAGCTTTCTTT; CDR3aa: CASRLGQSIVAFF
d_gene: -; v_gene: TRBV4-1; j_gene: TRBJ1-4; abundance: -; CDR3nt: TGCGCCAGCAGCCAAGATACCAGGGTCCCGAGAAACAACGAAAAACTGTTTTTT; CDR3aa: CASSQDTRVPRNNEKLFF
d_gene: TRBD1; v_gene: TRBV2; j_gene: TRBJ2-1; abundance: -; CDR3nt: TGTGCCAGCAGTGCCTGGACAGGTGGGCGCAATGAGCAGTTCTTC; CDR3aa: CASSAWTGGRNEQFF
d_gene: TRBD1; v_gene: TRBV7-9; j_gene: TRBJ1-4; abundance: -; CDR3nt: TGTGCCAGCAGGTCCGGGACAGGGTCCCTCCGGAATGAAAAACTGTTTTTT; CDR3aa: CASRSGTGSLRNEKLFF
d_gene: -; v_gene: TRBV29-1; j_gene: TRBJ2-1; abundance: -; CDR3nt: TGCAGCGTCCTCACACTAGGTAACAATGAGCAGTTCTTC; CDR3aa: CSVLTLGNNEQFF
d_gene: TRBD1; v_gene: TRBV5-4; j_gene: TRBJ2-4; abundance: -; CDR3nt: TGTGCCAGCAGCCCGACAGGGGACCCCCTCAAAAACATTCAGTACTTC; CDR3aa: CASSPTGDPLKNIQYF
d_gene: -; v_gene: TRBV2; j_gene: TRBJ1-3; abundance: -; CDR3nt: TGTGCCAGCTTAGGGAGAAAAAACACCATATATTTT; CDR3aa: CASLGRKNTIYF
d_gene: TRBD1; v_gene: TRBV30; j_gene: TRBJ1-2; abundance: -; CDR3nt: TGTGCCTGGAGTGGGTGGACAGGGGGCGGGTCGGACTATGGCTACACCTTC; CDR3aa: CAWSGWTGGGSDYGYTF
d_gene: -; v_gene: TRBV11-2; j_gene: TRBJ2-1; abundance: -; CDR3nt: TGTGCCAGCAGCTTGGTAGGCGATGAGCAGTTCTTC; CDR3aa: CASSLVGDEQFF
d_gene: -; v_gene: TRBV7-6; j_gene: TRBJ2-3; abundance: -; CDR3nt: TGTGCCAGCAGCTTAGAAGGCGGGAGCACAGATACGCAGTATTTT; CDR3aa: CASSLEGGSTDTQYF
d_gene: -; v_gene: TRBV5-4; j_gene: TRBJ2-4; abundance: -; CDR3nt: TGTGCCAGCAGCTTGGCGGGCGGTATGAACATTCAGTACTTC; CDR3aa: CASSLAGGMNIQYF
d_gene: -; v_gene: TRBV7-9; j_gene: TRBJ2-1; abundance: once; CDR3nt: TGTGCCAGCAGCTCCTCAACCTCCTACAATGAGCAGTTCTTC; CDR3aa: CASSSSTSYNEQFF
d_gene: TRBD1; v_gene: TRBV7-9; j_gene: TRBJ1-6; abundance: -; CDR3nt: TGTGCCAGCAGCCAACAGGGGGATCCGCGGAATTCACCCCTCCACTTT; CDR3aa: CASSQQGDPRNSPLHF